This T cell receptor beta chain was recorded in a study of shared clonotypes between healthy human individuals. Germline V gives CDR1 MNHNS, CDR2 SASEGT. The CDR3 contains 12 residues. V was trimmed by 6 bases and J by 0 bases, leaving 6 bases between them. Assay: immunoSEQ multiplex PCR; the TCRdb copy retains only in-frame clones and omits some. The data contain some 300,000 clones, over 70% of them singletons. This clonotype was sampled from a man aged 30 to 39 in good health. This chain joins TRBV6-1 and TRBJ2-7, with D possibly matching TRBD1 (5 bases). The sample was memory CD4+ T cells sorted from blood. As for subset: CD45RA-negative fraction. The CDR3 loop reads CASRDISYEQYF. The DNA for the CDR3 is TGTGCCAGCAGGGACATCTCCTACGAGCAGTACTTC.